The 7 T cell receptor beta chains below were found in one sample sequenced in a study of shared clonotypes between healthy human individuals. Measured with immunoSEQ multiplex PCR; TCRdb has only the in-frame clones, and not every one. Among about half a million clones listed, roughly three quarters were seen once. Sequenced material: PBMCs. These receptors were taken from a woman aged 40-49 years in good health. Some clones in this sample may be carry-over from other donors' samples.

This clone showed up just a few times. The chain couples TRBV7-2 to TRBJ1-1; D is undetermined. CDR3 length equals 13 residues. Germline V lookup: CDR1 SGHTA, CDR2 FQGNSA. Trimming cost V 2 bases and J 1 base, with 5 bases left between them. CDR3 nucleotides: TGTGCCAGCAGCTTACTTCCGAACACTGAAGCTTTCTTT. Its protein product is CASSLLPNTEAFF.

CDR3 sequence (DNA): TGCACCAGCAGCCGGGAGCGGGAGCCTAATGAGCAGTTCTTC. Its protein is CTSSREREPNEQFF. J is TRBJ2-1 and V is TRBV1; the table's D call, TRBD2, was not checked against the DNA. TRBV1 is a pseudogene locus. CDR3 size: 14 residues.

CDR3 region: CASSPLARTFIDGYTF. DNA of the CDR3: TGTGCCAGCAGCCCCCTGGCCAGAACCTTTATCGACGGCTACACCTTC. The gene calls are TRBV7-8 and TRBJ1-2; D is undetermined. The germline gives CDR1 SGHVS, CDR2 FQNEAQ. V shed 5 bases and J shed 8 bases, with 24 bases lying between them. The CDR3 totals 16 residues. The full variable domain, in which reference TRBV7-8 and TRBJ1-2 provide the parts outside the CDR3, is GAGVSQSPRYKVAKRGQDVALRCDPISGHVSLFWYQQALGQGPEFLTYFQNEAQLDKSGLPSDRFFAERPEGSVSTLKIQRTQQEDSAVYLCASSPLARTFIDGYTFGSGTRLTVV.

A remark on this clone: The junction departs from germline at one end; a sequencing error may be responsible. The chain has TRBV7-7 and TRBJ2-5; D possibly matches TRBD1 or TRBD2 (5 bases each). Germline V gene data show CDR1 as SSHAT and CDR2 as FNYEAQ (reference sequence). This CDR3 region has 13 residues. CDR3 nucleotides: TGTGCTAGCAGGGCTTGGGGGCAAGAGACCCAGTACTTC. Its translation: CASRAWGQETQYF.

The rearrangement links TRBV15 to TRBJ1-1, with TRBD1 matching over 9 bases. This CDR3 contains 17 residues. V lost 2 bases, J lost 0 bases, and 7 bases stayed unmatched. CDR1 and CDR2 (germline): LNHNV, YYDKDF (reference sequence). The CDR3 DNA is TGTGCCACCAGCAGAATACAGGGGGCTTTGATGAACACTGAAGCTTTCTTT. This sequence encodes CATSRIQGALMNTEAFF.

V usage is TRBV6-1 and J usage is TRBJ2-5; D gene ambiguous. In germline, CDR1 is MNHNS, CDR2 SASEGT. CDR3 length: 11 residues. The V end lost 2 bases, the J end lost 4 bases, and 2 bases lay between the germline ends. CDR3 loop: CASSERETQYF. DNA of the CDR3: TGTGCCAGCAGTGAACGAGAGACCCAGTACTTC.

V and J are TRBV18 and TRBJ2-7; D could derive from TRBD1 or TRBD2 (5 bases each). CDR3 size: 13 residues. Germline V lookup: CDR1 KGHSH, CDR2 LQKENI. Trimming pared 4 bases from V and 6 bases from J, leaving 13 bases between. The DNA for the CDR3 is TGTGCCAGCTCACGGGACGGTGGGTTCGAGCAGTACTTC. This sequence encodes CASSRDGGFEQYF.